The 22 T cell receptor beta chains in this list originate from one sample, sequenced in a study of radiation and T cells in renal cell carcinoma. Time point meaning: blood 4 weeks post-SBRT, at nephrectomy. Treatment defined: 15 Gy SBRT to primary tumor, nephrectomy 4 weeks later. This table comes from immunoSEQ multiplex PCR, and its TCRdb copy is limited to in-frame clones, with some not included. The sample yields about 77,000 clones, approximately 87% seen once. Sequenced material: blood, taken from a patient whose treatment included radiotherapy and nephrectomy. These receptor sequences come from a woman aged 55-75 years with renal cell carcinoma.

The chain uses TRBV4-2 and TRBJ2-5; the match to TRBD2 covers 12 bases. The DNA matches TRBJ2-7 better at its end, which makes the J call doubtful. CDR1 and CDR2 (germline): LGHNA, YNFKEQ. The CDR3 has 15 amino acids. DNA of the CDR3: TGTGCCAGCAGCACCCGACTAGCGGGGGCCTACGAGCAGTACTTC. Its translation is CASSTRLAGAYEQYF.

This chain joins TRBV7-9 and TRBJ1-5; a possible D gene is TRBD1 (6 bases). The CDR3 spans 12 residues. Germline V gene data show CDR1 as SEHNR and CDR2 as FQNEAQ (reference sequence). V lost 5 bases to trimming and J lost 6 bases, with 8 bases between them. This CDR3 reads CASSDRSQPQHF. CDR3 in DNA: TGTGCCAGCAGCGACAGGTCTCAGCCCCAGCATTTT.

V is TRBV7-6 and J is TRBJ2-5; D is ambiguous. The CDR3 loop spans 12 amino acids. From germline, CDR1 is SGHVS and CDR2 FNYEAQ. Trimming cost V 1 base and J 3 bases, with 3 bases left between them. CDR3 protein: CASSLGEETQYF. CDR3 nucleotide sequence: TGTGCCAGCAGCTTAGGAGAAGAGACCCAGTACTTC.

V is TRBV19 and J is TRBJ2-1, with 7 nucleotides matching TRBD1. The V and J ends lost 0 bases and 2 bases, in that order; junction bases with no gene match: 7. This CDR3 region has 17 residues. Germline CDR1 reads LNHDA; CDR2 reads SQIVND (reference sequence). The CDR3 here is CASSIDSQGFAYNEQFF. The CDR3 DNA reads as TGTGCCAGTAGTATAGATTCACAGGGGTTTGCCTACAATGAGCAGTTCTTC.

J is TRBJ1-3 and V is TRBV7-2; TRBD1 matches 12 bases. Per the germline V gene, CDR1 is SGHTA and CDR2 is FQGNSA. V dropped 1 base and J dropped 4; count of bases not matched to a gene: 5. The CDR3 loop spans 17 amino acids. The CDR3 spells CASSLVGTGGAGNTIYF. Here the CDR3 DNA reads TGTGCCAGCAGCTTAGTTGGGACAGGGGGCGCAGGAAACACCATATATTTT. Full variable domain (rest looked up from reference TRBV7-2 and TRBJ1-3): GAGVSQSPSNKVTEKGKDVELRCDPISGHTALYWYRQSLGQGLEFLIYFQGNSAPDKSGLPSDRFSAERTGGSVSTLTIQRTQQEDSAVYLCASSLVGTGGAGNTIYFGEGSWLTVV.

This chain joins TRBV9 and TRBJ1-3; 7 positions match TRBD1. The V and J ends lost 3 bases and 0 bases, in that order; junction bases with no gene match: 6. The CDR3 consists of 16 residues. Germline V lookup: CDR1 SGDLS, CDR2 YYNGEE. The CDR3 protein is CASSANPGGSGNTIYF. The CDR3 DNA reads as TGTGCCAGCAGCGCGAACCCAGGGGGCTCTGGAAACACCATATATTTT.

CDR3 coding DNA: TGTGCCAGCAGCGAATACCGGATCGACGGTACAACTAATGAAAAACTGTTTTTT. It specifies CASSEYRIDGTTNEKLFF. J is TRBJ1-4 and V is TRBV6-1; no clear D gene. CDR1 and CDR2 (germline): MNHNS, SASEGT. The CDR3 extends over 18 amino acids. V was pared by 6 bases and J by 0 bases, with 20 bases between.

The chain links TRBV19 to TRBJ2-7; D is unresolved. Trimming took 2 bases from V and 3 from J, leaving 11 bases between them. The CDR3 totals 14 residues. The germline gives CDR1 LNHDA, CDR2 SQIVND (reference sequence). CDR3 in amino acids: CASSIRRNSYEQYF. The CDR3 bases are TGTGCCAGTAGTATAAGGAGAAACAGCTACGAGCAGTACTTC. The full variable domain, in which reference TRBV19 and TRBJ2-7 provide the parts outside the CDR3, is DGGITQSPKYLFRKEGQNVTLSCEQNLNHDAMYWYRQDPGQGLRLIYYSQIVNDFQKGDIAEGYSVSREKKESFPLTVTSAQKNPTAFYLCASSIRRNSYEQYFGPGTRLTVT.

The chain couples TRBV7-9 to TRBJ2-1, with no clear D. The V end lost 6 bases, the J end lost 0 bases, and 6 bases lay between the germline ends. The length of the CDR3 is 13 residues. The germline V gene encodes CDR1 SEHNR and CDR2 FQNEAQ (reference sequence). The CDR3, as DNA: TGTGCCAGCAGGGGTAGCTCCTACAATGAGCAGTTCTTC. Protein: CASRGSSYNEQFF.

The CDR3 loop is CASSLGQASSGNTIYF. DNA for the CDR3: TGCGCCAGCAGCTTGGGGCAGGCGTCCTCTGGAAACACCATATATTTT. The V call is TRBV5-1, the J call TRBJ1-3; D is unclear. Deletions cut 0 bases from V and 0 bases from J, with 10 bases between. This CDR3 has 16 amino acids. Germline CDR1 SGHRS, CDR2 YFSETQ. The full variable domain, completed using reference TRBV5-1 and TRBJ1-3, is KAGVTQTPRYLIKTRGQQVTLSCSPISGHRSVSWYQQTPGQGLQFLFEYFSETQRNKGNFPGRFSGRQFSNSRSEMNVSTLELGDSALYLCASSLGQASSGNTIYFGEGSWLTVV.

V gene TRBV5-1 combines with J gene TRBJ2-5; D unclear. Deletions cut 0 bases from V and 5 bases from J, with 5 bases between. The CDR3 consists of 12 residues. Germline CDR1 is SGHRS and CDR2 is YFSETQ. The CDR3 region is CASSLADETQYF. Written as DNA, the CDR3 is TGCGCCAGCAGCTTGGCCGATGAGACCCAGTACTTC.

The CDR3 loop reads CASSGQESYEQYF. The CDR3 nucleotides read TGCGCCAGCAGTGGACAGGAGAGCTACGAGCAGTACTTC. The chain recombines TRBV10-1 with TRBJ2-7; a weak D match, TRBD1 (6 bases). CDR3 length equals 13 residues. CDR1 is WNHNN and CDR2 is SYGVQD in the germline V gene (reference sequence). The V end was cut by 4 bases, the J end by 3 bases, with 10 bases between.

The chain has TRBV6-5 and TRBJ2-7; 10 bases are shared with TRBD2. The CDR3 loop spans 15 amino acids. V lost 7 bases and J lost 4; bases outside the gene matches: 10. The germline V gene encodes CDR1 MNHEY and CDR2 SVGAGI. CDR3 region: CASTYSGGALYEQYF. Here the CDR3 DNA reads TGTGCCAGCACCTACAGCGGGGGGGCATTGTACGAGCAGTACTTC.

The chain combines TRBV11-3 with TRBJ2-1, with TRBD2 identical over 10 bases. V was clipped by 5 bases and J by 3 bases; unmatched bases: 4. This CDR3 comprises 15 residues. Germline V gene lookup returns CDR1 SGHNT and CDR2 YENEEA. The CDR3 sequence is CASSPRLAGYNEQFF. The CDR3 nucleotides read TGTGCCAGCAGCCCCCGACTAGCGGGCTACAATGAGCAGTTCTTC.

The chain carries TRBV6-1 and TRBJ2-7; 12 positions agree with TRBD2. Looked up from germline, CDR1 is MNHNS and CDR2 is SASEGT. V shed 4 bases, J shed 1 base, and the junction held 8 bases outside the gene matches. The CDR3 covers 17 residues. CDR3 in amino acids: CASSAGLAGVTSYEQYF. The CDR3 bases are TGTGCCAGCAGTGCGGGACTAGCGGGTGTTACTTCCTACGAGCAGTACTTC.

The V gene is TRBV5-5, the J gene TRBJ1-1; D perhaps matches TRBD1 (5 bases). V was trimmed by 0 bases and J by 8 bases, leaving 11 bases between them. CDR3 length: 13 residues. Germline V gene sequence: CDR1 SGHKS, CDR2 YYEKEE (reference sequence). CDR3 amino acids: CASSLVWDREAFF. CDR3 DNA sequence: TGTGCCAGCAGCTTGGTATGGGACCGGGAAGCTTTCTTT.

V and J are TRBV10-3 and TRBJ1-1; D is ambiguous. Trimming shortened V by 6 bases and J by 11 bases, and 22 bases separated the two germline ends. The CDR3 contains 14 residues. The germline V gene encodes CDR1 ENHRY and CDR2 SYGVKD. The chain's CDR3 is CAISNPEANGLAFF. The CDR3 nucleotides are TGTGCCATCAGCAACCCCGAAGCAAACGGGTTGGCTTTCTTT.

The genes are TRBV28 and TRBJ1-4; the D is unclear. V was pared by 3 bases and J by 6 bases, with 14 bases between. This CDR3 contains 15 residues. Germline loops: CDR1 MDHEN, CDR2 SYDVKM. For the CDR3, the DNA is TGTGCCAGCAGTTTTCGGGCGGCAGTCCATGAAAAACTGTTTTTT. Protein sequence: CASSFRAAVHEKLFF.

The rearrangement joins TRBV19 to TRBJ1-5; 8 bases match TRBD1. The J segment lost 2 bases and the V segment lost 3 bases, leaving 6 bases of the junction unmatched. Germline assignment: CDR1 LNHDA and CDR2 SQIVND (reference sequence). CDR3 size: 16 residues. The chain's CDR3 is CASSMDPTGGNQPQHF. DNA for the CDR3: TGTGCCAGTAGTATGGATCCGACAGGGGGCAATCAGCCCCAGCATTTT.

The chain is built from TRBV30 and TRBJ1-1; D is unresolved. The CDR3 is 14 residues long. Germline V lookup: CDR1 GTSNPN, CDR2 SVGIG (reference sequence). V was shortened by 0 bases and J by 5 bases, with 13 bases between the two germline ends. This CDR3 reads CAWSVRLGSTEAFF. CDR3 nucleotides: TGTGCCTGGAGTGTACGTTTAGGGAGTACTGAAGCTTTCTTT.

V usage is TRBV5-1 and J usage is TRBJ2-3; the match to TRBD1 covers 7 bases. Germline CDR1 and CDR2: SGHRS and YFSETQ. This CDR3 has 15 amino acids. J gave up 0 bases and V 0 bases, and 1 base lay outside the gene matches. Written as DNA, the CDR3 is TGCGCCAGCAGCTTGGCCAGGGGGAGCACAGATACGCAGTATTTT. Residues: CASSLARGSTDTQYF.

The chain uses TRBV7-9 and TRBJ2-5, with TRBD2 matching 9 bases. The DNA end is a closer match to TRBJ2-7, so the J assignment may be wrong. The CDR3 consists of 14 residues. Germline CDR1 SEHNR, CDR2 FQNEAQ (reference sequence). The CDR3 coding sequence is TGTGCCAGCAGCCATAGCGGGAGTCTCTACGAGCAGTACTTC. This gives the protein CASSHSGSLYEQYF.